One sample yielded the 9 T cell receptor beta chains listed below, sequenced in a study of T cell responses to AZD1222 COVID-19 vaccine. The repertoire was sequenced with immunoSEQ multiplex PCR; TCRdb's copy has only in-frame clones and lacks some. The data show under 200,000 clones, with roughly 92% seen just once and 3.6% held by the top ten. The material was peripheral blood, obtained 28 days after the second dose of the MenACWY control vaccine. The receptors here all came from an adult who received the MenACWY meningococcal vaccine as a control.

This clone was detected only once. This sequence joins TRBV27 and TRBJ2-4, with D hard to call. The V and J ends lost 6 bases and 1 base respectively, with 13 bases between them. This CDR3 has 15 residues. Germline-derived CDR1 and CDR2 are MNHEY and SMNVEV (reference sequence). DNA for the CDR3: TGTGCCAGCAGCTCCCTCGGCACCGCCAAAAACATTCAGTACTTC. Protein sequence: CASSSLGTAKNIQYF.

V and J are TRBV19 and TRBJ2-7, with TRBD2 matching over 9 bases. CDR1 LNHDA and CDR2 SQIVND come from the germline V gene (reference sequence). V dropped 3 bases and J dropped 3; count of bases not matched to a gene: 3. The CDR3 totals 14 residues. CDR3 region: CASSMWREGYEQYF. In DNA form, the CDR3 reads TGTGCCAGTAGTATGTGGCGGGAGGGCTACGAGCAGTACTTC. Looking up the rest from reference TRBV19 and TRBJ2-7 gives the full variable domain: DGGITQSPKYLFRKEGQNVTLSCEQNLNHDAMYWYRQDPGQGLRLIYYSQIVNDFQKGDIAEGYSVSREKKESFPLTVTSAQKNPTAFYLCASSMWREGYEQYFGPGTRLTVT.

V gene TRBV14 combines with J gene TRBJ2-7; TRBD2 is a possible D gene (6 bases). Trimming took 5 bases from V and 3 from J, leaving 8 bases between them. The CDR3 consists of 12 residues. Germline CDR1 reads SGHDN; CDR2 reads FVKESK. The CDR3: CASSGGIYEQYF. The CDR3 DNA sequence: TGTGCCAGCAGCGGAGGGATCTACGAGCAGTACTTC.

This chain links TRBV30 with TRBJ2-7; possible D gene TRBD1, 6 bases. Trimming took 3 bases from V and 4 from J, leaving 10 bases between them. The germline V gene encodes CDR1 GTSNPN and CDR2 SVGIG (reference sequence). CDR3 length equals 12 residues. The CDR3 DNA reads as TGTGCCTGGAGGCCGGACAGTTACGAGCAGTACTTC. It specifies CAWRPDSYEQYF.

The chain carries TRBV5-1 and TRBJ2-2; TRBD2 might be the D (7 bases). V was clipped by 4 bases and J by 4 bases, with 11 bases between them. Germline V gene lookup returns CDR1 SGHRS and CDR2 YFSETQ. The CDR3 covers 14 residues. As DNA, the CDR3 is TGCGCCAGCAGCCTGGGAGGGGGCACCGGGGAGCTGTTTTTT. Its translation is CASSLGGGTGELFF.

This clone has only one observation. The chain recombines TRBV19 with TRBJ1-5, with D tentatively TRBD1 (6 bases). From germline, CDR1 is LNHDA and CDR2 SQIVND (reference sequence). Between the trimmed V and J ends, which lost 2 bases and 7 bases, there was a span of 12 bases. The CDR3 extends over 14 amino acids. The CDR3 nucleotides read TGTGCCAGTAGTATAATCGGTAGGGGGCAGCCCCAGCATTTT. Translated, it gives CASSIIGRGQPQHF. Variable domain in full (rest from reference TRBV19 and TRBJ1-5): DGGITQSPKYLFRKEGQNVTLSCEQNLNHDAMYWYRQDPGQGLRLIYYSQIVNDFQKGDIAEGYSVSREKKESFPLTVTSAQKNPTAFYLCASSIIGRGQPQHFGDGTRLSIL.

The rearrangement uses TRBV3-1 (or the pseudogene TRBV3-2) and TRBJ1-5, with TRBD1 matching over 8 bases. V lost 1 base and J lost 1; bases outside the gene matches: 3. Germline V lookup: CDR1 LGHDT, CDR2 YNNKEL (reference sequence). This CDR3 has 16 residues. This CDR3 reads CASSQGTGPSNQPQHF. In nucleotides, the CDR3 is TGTGCCAGCAGCCAAGGGACAGGGCCGAGCAATCAGCCCCAGCATTTT.

The V gene is TRBV29-1, the J gene TRBJ2-7; D might be TRBD2 (6 bases). The ends were cut back, 7 bases at V and 1 base at J, with 14 bases in the middle. Germline V CDR1 and CDR2: SQVTM, ANQGSEA. CDR3 size: 13 residues. CDR3 sequence: CSAEGQGSYEQYF. The DNA of the CDR3 is TGCAGCGCGGAGGGGCAGGGTTCCTACGAGCAGTACTTC.

The chain is built from TRBV19 and TRBJ1-2; D is possibly TRBD1 (5 bases). V was clipped by 6 bases and J by 7 bases, with 12 bases between them. From germline, CDR1 is LNHDA and CDR2 SQIVND (reference sequence). The CDR3 runs to 12 residues. CDR3 bases: TGTGCCAGTAGCATCCCGGGGGGTGGCTACACCTTC. Translation: CASSIPGGGYTF. The entire variable domain, with the rest obtained from reference TRBV19 and TRBJ1-2, is as follows: DGGITQSPKYLFRKEGQNVTLSCEQNLNHDAMYWYRQDPGQGLRLIYYSQIVNDFQKGDIAEGYSVSREKKESFPLTVTSAQKNPTAFYLCASSIPGGGYTFGSGTRLTVV.